This entry is about one T cell receptor beta chain. From the RACE reads, TCRdb called clonotypes with MiXCR, one entry per CDR3 protein. This table holds approximately 90,000 distinct CDR3 sequences, approximately 10% found once. This sample is drawn from a study of human T cells and chemical hapten exposure. Time point in this sample: patch test 1, 2 weeks after DPC sensitization. Indicated treatment: therapeutic diphenylcyclopropenone sensitization with weekly scalp DPC. The CDR3 sequence is 15 residues long. Germline V gene lookup returns CDR1 SGHTA and CDR2 FQGNSA. V was pared by 1 base and J by 3 bases, with 12 bases between.

The chain joins TRBV7-2 to TRBJ1-2; D is ambiguous. The TCR comes from a man aged 35 to 55 with alopecia areata. Some clones in this sample may be carry-over from other donors' samples. The source was whole blood, collected in connection with sensitization to the hapten diphenylcyclopropenone (DPC). DNA for the CDR3: TGTGCCAGCAGCTTAGACGCTGGACGGGACTATGGCTACACCTTC. It codes for CASSLDAGRDYGYTF.